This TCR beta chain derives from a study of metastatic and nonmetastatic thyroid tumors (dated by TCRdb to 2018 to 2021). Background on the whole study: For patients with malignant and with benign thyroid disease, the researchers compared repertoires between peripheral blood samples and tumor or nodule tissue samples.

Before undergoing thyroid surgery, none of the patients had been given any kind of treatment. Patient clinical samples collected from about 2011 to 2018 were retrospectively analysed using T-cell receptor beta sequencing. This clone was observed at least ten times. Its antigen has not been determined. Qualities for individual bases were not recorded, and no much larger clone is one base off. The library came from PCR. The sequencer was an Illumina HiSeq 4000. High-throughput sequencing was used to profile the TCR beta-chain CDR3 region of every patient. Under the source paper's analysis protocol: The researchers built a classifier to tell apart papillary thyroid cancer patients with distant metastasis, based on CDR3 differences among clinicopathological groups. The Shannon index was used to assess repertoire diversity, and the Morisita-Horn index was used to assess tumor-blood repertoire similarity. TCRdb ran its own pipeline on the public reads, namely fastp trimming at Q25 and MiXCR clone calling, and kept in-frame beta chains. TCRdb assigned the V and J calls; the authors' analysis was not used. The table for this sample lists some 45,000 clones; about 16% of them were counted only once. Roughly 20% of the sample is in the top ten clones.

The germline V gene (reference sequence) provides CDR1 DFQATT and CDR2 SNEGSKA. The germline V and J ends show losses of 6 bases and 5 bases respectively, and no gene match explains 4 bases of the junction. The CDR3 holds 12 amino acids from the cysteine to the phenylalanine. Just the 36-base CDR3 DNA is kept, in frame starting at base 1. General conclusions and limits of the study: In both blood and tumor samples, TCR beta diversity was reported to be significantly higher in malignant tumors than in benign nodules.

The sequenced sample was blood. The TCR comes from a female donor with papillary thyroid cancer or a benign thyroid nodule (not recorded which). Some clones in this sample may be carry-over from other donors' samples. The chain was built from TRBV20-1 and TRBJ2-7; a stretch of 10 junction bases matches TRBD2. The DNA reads TGCAGTGCCCCGGGACTAGCGAACGAGCAGTACTTC. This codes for CSAPGLANEQYF.